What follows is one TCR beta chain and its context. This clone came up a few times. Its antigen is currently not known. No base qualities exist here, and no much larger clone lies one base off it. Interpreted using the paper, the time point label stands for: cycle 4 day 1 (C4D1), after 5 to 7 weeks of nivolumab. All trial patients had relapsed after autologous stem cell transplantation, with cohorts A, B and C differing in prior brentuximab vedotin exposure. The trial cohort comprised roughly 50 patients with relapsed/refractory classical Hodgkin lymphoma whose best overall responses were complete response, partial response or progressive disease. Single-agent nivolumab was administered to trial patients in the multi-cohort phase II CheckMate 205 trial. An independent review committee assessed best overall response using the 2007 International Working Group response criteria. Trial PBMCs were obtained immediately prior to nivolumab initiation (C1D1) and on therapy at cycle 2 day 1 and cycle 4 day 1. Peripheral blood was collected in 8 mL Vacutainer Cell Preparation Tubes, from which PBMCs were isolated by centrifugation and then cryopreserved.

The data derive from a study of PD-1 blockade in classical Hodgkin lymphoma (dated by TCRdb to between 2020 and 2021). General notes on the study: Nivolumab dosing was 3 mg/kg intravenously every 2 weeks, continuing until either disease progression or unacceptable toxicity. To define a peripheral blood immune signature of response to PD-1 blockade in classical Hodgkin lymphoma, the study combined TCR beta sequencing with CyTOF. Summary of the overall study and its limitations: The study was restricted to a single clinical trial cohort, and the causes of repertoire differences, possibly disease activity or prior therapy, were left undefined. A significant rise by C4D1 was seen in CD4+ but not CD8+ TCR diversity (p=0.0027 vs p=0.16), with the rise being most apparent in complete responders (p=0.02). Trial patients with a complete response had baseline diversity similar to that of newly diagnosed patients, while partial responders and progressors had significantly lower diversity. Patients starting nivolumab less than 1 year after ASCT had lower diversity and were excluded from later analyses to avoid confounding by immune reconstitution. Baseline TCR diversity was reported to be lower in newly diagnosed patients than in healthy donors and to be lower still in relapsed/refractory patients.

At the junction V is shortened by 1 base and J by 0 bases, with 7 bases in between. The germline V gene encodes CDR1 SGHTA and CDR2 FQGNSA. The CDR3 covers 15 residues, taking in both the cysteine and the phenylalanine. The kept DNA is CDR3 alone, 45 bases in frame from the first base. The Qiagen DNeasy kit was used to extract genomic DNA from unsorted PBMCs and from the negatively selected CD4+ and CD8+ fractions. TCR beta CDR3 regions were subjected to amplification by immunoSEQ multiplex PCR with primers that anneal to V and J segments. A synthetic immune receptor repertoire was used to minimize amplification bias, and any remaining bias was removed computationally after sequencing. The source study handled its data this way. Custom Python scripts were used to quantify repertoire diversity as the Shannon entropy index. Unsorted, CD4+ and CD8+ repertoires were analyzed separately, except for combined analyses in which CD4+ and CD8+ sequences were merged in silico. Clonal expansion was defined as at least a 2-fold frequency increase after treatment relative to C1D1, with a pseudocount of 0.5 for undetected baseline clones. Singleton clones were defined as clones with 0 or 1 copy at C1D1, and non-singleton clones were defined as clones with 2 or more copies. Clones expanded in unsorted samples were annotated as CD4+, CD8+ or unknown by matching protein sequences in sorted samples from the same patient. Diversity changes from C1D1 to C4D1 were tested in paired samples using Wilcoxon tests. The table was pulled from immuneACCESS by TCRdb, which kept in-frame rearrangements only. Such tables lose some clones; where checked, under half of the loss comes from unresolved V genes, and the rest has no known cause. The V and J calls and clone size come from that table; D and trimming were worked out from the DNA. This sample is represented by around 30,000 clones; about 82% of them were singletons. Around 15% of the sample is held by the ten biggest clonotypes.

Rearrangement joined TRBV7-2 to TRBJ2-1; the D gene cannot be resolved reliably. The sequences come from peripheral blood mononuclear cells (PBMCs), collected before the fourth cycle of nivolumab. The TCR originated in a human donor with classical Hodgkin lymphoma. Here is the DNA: TGTGCCAGCAGCTTAGGGAGTCGCTCCTACAATGAGCAGTTCTTC. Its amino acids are CASSLGSRSYNEQFF.